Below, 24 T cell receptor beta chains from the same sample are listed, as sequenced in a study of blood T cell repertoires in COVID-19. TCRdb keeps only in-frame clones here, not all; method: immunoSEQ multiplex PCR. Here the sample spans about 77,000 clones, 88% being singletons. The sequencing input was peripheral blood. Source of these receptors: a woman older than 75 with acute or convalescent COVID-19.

This chain's CDR3 is CASSEGSSYYYGYTF. In DNA form, the CDR3 reads TGTGCCAGCAGCGAGGGGTCTTCTTATTACTATGGCTACACCTTC. The chain uses TRBV9 and TRBJ1-2; a weak D match, TRBD1 (5 bases). There are 15 residues in the CDR3. Germline V gives CDR1 SGDLS, CDR2 YYNGEE. V dropped 3 bases and J dropped 3 bases, with 15 bases sitting between them. Full variable domain (rest looked up from reference TRBV9 and TRBJ1-2): DSGVTQTPKHLITATGQRVTLRCSPRSGDLSVYWYQQSLDQGLQFLIQYYNGEERAKGNILERFSAQQFPDLHSELNLSSLELGDSALYFCASSEGSSYYYGYTFGSGTRLTVV.

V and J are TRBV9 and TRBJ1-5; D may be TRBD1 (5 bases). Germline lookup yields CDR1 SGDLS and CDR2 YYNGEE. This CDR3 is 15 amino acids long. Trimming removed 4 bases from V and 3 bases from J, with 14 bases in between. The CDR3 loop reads CASSMFDSFNQPQHF. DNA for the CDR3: TGTGCCAGCAGCATGTTTGACAGTTTCAATCAGCCCCAGCATTTT.

This chain's CDR3 is CASSRGQETDTQYF. The CDR3 DNA is TGTGCCAGCAGTCGCGGACAGGAGACAGATACGCAGTATTTT. The chain combines TRBV5-8 with TRBJ2-3; 7 positions match TRBD1. Germline CDR1 reads SGHTS; CDR2 reads YDEGEE. The CDR3 spans 14 residues. With 5 bases clipped from V and 3 bases from J, the junction kept 6 bases outside the gene matches.

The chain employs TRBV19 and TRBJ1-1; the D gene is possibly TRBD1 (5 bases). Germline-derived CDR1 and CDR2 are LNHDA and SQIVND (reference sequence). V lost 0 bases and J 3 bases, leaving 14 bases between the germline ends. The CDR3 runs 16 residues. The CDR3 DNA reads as TGTGCCAGTAGTATAGATCGTCGGGGGAGAGACACTGAAGCTTTCTTT. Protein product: CASSIDRRGRDTEAFF.

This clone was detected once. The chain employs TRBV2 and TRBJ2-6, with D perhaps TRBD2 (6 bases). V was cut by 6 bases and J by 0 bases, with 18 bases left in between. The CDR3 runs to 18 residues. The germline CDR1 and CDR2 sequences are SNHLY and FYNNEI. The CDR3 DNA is TGTGCCAGCAGGGGGAGGAACAGTCCTCTCTCTGGGGCCAACGTCCTGACTTTC. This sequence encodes CASRGRNSPLSGANVLTF.

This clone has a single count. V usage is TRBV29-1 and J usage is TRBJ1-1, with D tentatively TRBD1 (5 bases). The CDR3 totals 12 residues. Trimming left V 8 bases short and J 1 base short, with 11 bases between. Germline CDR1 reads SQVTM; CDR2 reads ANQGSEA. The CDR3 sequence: CSSGLQNTEAFF. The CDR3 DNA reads TGCAGCTCAGGGTTGCAGAACACTGAAGCTTTCTTT.

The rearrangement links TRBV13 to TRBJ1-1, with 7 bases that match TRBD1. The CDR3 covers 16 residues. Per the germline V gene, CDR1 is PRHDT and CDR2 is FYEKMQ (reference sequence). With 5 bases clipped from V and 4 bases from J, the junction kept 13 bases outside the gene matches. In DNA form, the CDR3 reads TGTGCCAGCAGCCGAATAGAGGGGGCGGCGGGCACTGAAGCTTTCTTT. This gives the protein CASSRIEGAAGTEAFF.

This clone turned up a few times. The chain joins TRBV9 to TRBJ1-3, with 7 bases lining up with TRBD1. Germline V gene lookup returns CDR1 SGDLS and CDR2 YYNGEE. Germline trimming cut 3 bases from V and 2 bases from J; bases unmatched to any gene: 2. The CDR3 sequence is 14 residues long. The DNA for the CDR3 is TGTGCCAGCAGCGAGACAGGGACTGGAAACACCATATATTTT. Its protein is CASSETGTGNTIYF. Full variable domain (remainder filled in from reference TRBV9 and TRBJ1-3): DSGVTQTPKHLITATGQRVTLRCSPRSGDLSVYWYQQSLDQGLQFLIQYYNGEERAKGNILERFSAQQFPDLHSELNLSSLELGDSALYFCASSETGTGNTIYFGEGSWLTVV.

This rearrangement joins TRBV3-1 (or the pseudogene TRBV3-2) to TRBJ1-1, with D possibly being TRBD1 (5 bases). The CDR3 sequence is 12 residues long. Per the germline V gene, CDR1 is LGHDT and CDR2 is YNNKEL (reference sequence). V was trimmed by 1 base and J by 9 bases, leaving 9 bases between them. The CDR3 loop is CASSQVGGKAFF. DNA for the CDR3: TGTGCCAGCAGCCAAGTTGGGGGGAAAGCTTTCTTT.

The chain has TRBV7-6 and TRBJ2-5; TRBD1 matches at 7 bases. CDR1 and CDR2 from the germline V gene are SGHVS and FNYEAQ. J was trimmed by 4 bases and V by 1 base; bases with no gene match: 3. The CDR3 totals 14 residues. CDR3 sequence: CASSLGTGVETQYF. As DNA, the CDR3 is TGTGCCAGCAGCTTAGGAACAGGGGTAGAGACCCAGTACTTC.

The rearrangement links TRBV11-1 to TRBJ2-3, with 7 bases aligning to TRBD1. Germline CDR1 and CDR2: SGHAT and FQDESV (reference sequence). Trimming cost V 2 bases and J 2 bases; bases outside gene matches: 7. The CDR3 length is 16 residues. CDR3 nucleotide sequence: TGTGCCAGCAGCTTACGGAGACAGGGAGTCACAGATACGCAGTATTTT. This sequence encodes CASSLRRQGVTDTQYF. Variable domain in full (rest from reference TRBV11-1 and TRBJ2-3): EAEVAQSPRYKITEKSQAVAFWCDPISGHATLYWYRQILGQGPELLVQFQDESVVDDSQLPKDRFSAERLKGVDSTLKIQPAELGDSAMYLCASSLRRQGVTDTQYFGPGTRLTVL.

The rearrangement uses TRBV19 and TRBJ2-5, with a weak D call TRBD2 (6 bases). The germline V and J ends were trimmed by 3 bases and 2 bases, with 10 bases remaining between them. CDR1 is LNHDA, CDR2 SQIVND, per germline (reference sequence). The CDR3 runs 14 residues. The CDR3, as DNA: TGTGCCAGTAGTATTGGGGGGAGGCAAGAGACCCAGTACTTC. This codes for CASSIGGRQETQYF. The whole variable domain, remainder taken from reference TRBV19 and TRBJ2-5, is DGGITQSPKYLFRKEGQNVTLSCEQNLNHDAMYWYRQDPGQGLRLIYYSQIVNDFQKGDIAEGYSVSREKKESFPLTVTSAQKNPTAFYLCASSIGGRQETQYFGPGTRLLVL.

The CDR3 here is CATSRGEAGNSPLHF. The CDR3 DNA follows: TGTGCCACCAGCAGAGGAGAGGCGGGGAATTCACCCCTCCACTTT. J is TRBJ1-6 and V is TRBV15, with D unclear. V was shortened by 1 base and J by 7 bases, with 11 bases between the two germline ends. The CDR3 covers 15 residues. The V gene's germline CDR1 is LNHNV and CDR2 YYDKDF (reference sequence).

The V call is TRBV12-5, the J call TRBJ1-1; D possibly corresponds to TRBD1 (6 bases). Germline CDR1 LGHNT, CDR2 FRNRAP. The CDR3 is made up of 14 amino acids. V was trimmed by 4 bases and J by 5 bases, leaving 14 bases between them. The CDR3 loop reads CASGSTGRETEAFF. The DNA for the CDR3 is TGTGCTAGTGGTTCCACAGGGCGGGAGACTGAAGCTTTCTTT.

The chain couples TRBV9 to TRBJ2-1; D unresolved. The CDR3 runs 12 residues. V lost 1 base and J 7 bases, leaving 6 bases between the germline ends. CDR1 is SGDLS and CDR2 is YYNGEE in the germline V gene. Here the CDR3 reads CASSVLFNEQFF. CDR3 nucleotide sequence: TGTGCCAGCAGCGTACTCTTTAATGAGCAGTTCTTC. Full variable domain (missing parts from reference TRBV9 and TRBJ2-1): DSGVTQTPKHLITATGQRVTLRCSPRSGDLSVYWYQQSLDQGLQFLIQYYNGEERAKGNILERFSAQQFPDLHSELNLSSLELGDSALYFCASSVLFNEQFFGPGTRLTVL.

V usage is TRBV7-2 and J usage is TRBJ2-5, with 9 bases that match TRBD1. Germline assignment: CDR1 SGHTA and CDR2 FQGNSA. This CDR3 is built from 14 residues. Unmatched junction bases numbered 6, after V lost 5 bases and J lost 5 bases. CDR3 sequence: CASSRTGGRETQYF. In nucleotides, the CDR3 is TGTGCCAGCAGCAGAACAGGGGGCCGGGAGACCCAGTACTTC.

The CDR3 is CASRGRDTEAFF. CDR3 DNA: TGTGCCAGCAGGGGGCGAGACACTGAAGCTTTCTTT. This rearrangement joins TRBV6-5 to TRBJ1-1; the D gene is possibly TRBD1 (5 bases). The CDR3 runs 12 residues. Germline CDR1 MNHEY, CDR2 SVGAGI. Trimming removed 6 bases from V and 3 bases from J, with 8 bases in between.

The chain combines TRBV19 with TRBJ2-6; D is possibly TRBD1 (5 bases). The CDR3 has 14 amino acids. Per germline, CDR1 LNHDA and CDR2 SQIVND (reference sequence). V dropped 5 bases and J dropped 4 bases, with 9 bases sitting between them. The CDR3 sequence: CASSQGSGANVLTF. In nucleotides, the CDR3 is TGTGCCAGTAGTCAGGGTTCCGGGGCCAACGTCCTGACTTTC.

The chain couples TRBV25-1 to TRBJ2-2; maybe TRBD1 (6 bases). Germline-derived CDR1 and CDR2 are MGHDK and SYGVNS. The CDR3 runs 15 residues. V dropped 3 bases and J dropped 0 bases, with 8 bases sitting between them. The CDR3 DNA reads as TGTGCCAGCAGTGATGACAGGTCGAACACCGGGGAGCTGTTTTTT. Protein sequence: CASSDDRSNTGELFF.

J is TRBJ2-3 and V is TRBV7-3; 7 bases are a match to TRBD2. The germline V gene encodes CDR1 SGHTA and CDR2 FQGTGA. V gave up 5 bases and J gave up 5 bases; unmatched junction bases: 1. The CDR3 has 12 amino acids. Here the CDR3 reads CASSPGGDTQYF. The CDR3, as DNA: TGTGCCAGCAGCCCGGGAGGAGATACGCAGTATTTT. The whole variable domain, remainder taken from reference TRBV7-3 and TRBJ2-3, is GAGVSQTPSNKVTEKGKYVELRCDPISGHTALYWYRQSLGQGPEFLIYFQGTGAADDSGLPNDRFFAVRPEGSVSTLKIQRTERGDSAVYLCASSPGGDTQYFGPGTRLTVL.

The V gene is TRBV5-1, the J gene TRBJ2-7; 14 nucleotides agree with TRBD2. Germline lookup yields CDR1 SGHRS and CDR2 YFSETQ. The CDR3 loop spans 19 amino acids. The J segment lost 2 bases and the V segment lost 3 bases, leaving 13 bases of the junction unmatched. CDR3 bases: TGCGCCAGCAGCTCAGAAGGACTAGCGGGGGGACGCCAGACCTACGAGCAGTACTTC. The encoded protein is CASSSEGLAGGRQTYEQYF.

The CDR3 nucleotides read TGTGCCAGCGAACAGGCCTACGAGCAGTACTTC. It translates to CASEQAYEQYF. The rearrangement joins TRBV6-5 to TRBJ2-7; D perhaps matches TRBD1 (5 bases). V lost 8 bases and J 2 bases, leaving 7 bases between the germline ends. Germline CDR1 reads MNHEY; CDR2 reads SVGAGI. There are 11 residues in the CDR3.

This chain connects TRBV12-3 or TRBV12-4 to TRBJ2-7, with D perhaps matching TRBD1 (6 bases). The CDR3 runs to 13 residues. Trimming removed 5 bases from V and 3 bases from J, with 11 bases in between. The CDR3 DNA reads TGTGCCAGCAGTCGTGGACAGCTCTACGAGCAGTACTTC. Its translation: CASSRGQLYEQYF.

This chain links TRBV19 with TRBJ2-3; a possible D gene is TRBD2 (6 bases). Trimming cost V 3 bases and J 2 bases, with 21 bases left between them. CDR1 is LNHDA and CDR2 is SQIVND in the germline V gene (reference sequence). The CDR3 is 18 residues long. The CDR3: CASSIEGWRGADTDTQYF. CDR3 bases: TGTGCCAGTAGTATTGAGGGGTGGAGGGGCGCCGACACAGATACGCAGTATTTT.